These T cell receptor beta chains were read from a single sample in a study of post-analysis software for immune sequencing data. Via MiXCR, TCRdb re-called the PCR reads, giving one row per CDR3 protein. The sample holds 400,000 to 500,000 distinct CDR3 sequences, approximately 39% seen once. The sequenced sample was blood. These receptors were collected from a girl under 10 years old with multiple sclerosis. Each CDR3 is given without its conserved first and last residue.

v_call: TRBV5-6
j_call: TRBJ2-1
cdr3_aa: ASSFRGGPFYNEQF

v_call: TRBV7-9
j_call: TRBJ2-1
cdr3_aa: ASEMLATYNEQF

v_call: TRBV6-5
j_call: TRBJ2-7
cdr3_aa: ASSSPVSHEQY

v_call: TRBV29-1
j_call: TRBJ2-1
cdr3_aa: SVDWGHEQF

v_call: TRBV6-5
j_call: -
cdr3_aa: ASSWDTGNEQY

v_call: TRBV4-3
j_call: TRBJ1-2
cdr3_aa: ASSQAGAGDGYT

v_call: TRBV14
j_call: TRBJ1-2
cdr3_aa: ASSAPGQSNSYGYT

v_call: TRBV25-1
j_call: TRBJ1-3
cdr3_aa: ASSESGQRTQKHSGNTIY

v_call: TRBV6-5
j_call: TRBJ2-3
cdr3_aa: ASSYSASGTGDTQY

v_call: TRBV10-3
j_call: TRBJ2-5
cdr3_aa: AISAGGGETQY

v_call: TRBV11-2
j_call: TRBJ2-2
cdr3_aa: ASSPWTSGRAGGELF

v_call: TRBV28
j_call: TRBJ1-2
cdr3_aa: ASSLWGPGGHYGYT

v_call: TRBV7-9
j_call: TRBJ2-5
cdr3_aa: ASSPLTQRETQY

v_call: TRBV20-1
j_call: TRBJ1-1
cdr3_aa: SARGTGRGTEAF

v_call: TRBV7-2
j_call: TRBJ1-1
cdr3_aa: ASSPSWDRGTEAF

v_call: TRBV20-1
j_call: TRBJ2-5
cdr3_aa: SARETRVQTQY

v_call: TRBV20-1
j_call: TRBJ2-7
cdr3_aa: SAREAGGHEQY

v_call: TRBV11-2
j_call: TRBJ2-5
cdr3_aa: ASSFSPDLKETQY

v_call: TRBV29-1
j_call: TRBJ2-7
cdr3_aa: SAGRNYEQY

v_call: TRBV20-1
j_call: TRBJ2-3
cdr3_aa: SADRGAITDTQY

v_call: TRBV5-6
j_call: TRBJ2-2
cdr3_aa: ASSPPGSGELF

v_call: TRBV30
j_call: TRBJ1-2
cdr3_aa: AWSVLGWGDLYGYT

v_call: TRBV6-2/TRBV6-3
j_call: TRBJ2-7
cdr3_aa: ASSRAGASYEQY

v_call: TRBV12-5
j_call: TRBJ2-7
cdr3_aa: ASGPGLAAYEQY

v_call: TRBV12-3/TRBV12-4
j_call: TRBJ1-3
cdr3_aa: ASPDHSGNTIY

v_call: TRBV29-1
j_call: TRBJ2-1
cdr3_aa: SVGKRGYNEQF

v_call: TRBV5-6
j_call: TRBJ2-4
cdr3_aa: ASSLQGTKNIQY

v_call: TRBV7-6
j_call: TRBJ2-1
cdr3_aa: ASSLEWGGKNEQF

v_call: TRBV12-3/TRBV12-4
j_call: TRBJ2-7
cdr3_aa: ASSLSGPAYEQY